This T cell receptor beta chain was documented in a study of shared clonotypes between healthy human individuals. Germline V gene data show CDR1 as GTSNPN and CDR2 as SVGIG (reference sequence). The CDR3 contains 18 residues. V lost 0 bases and J lost 5; bases outside the gene matches: 17. Sequencing used immunoSEQ multiplex PCR; TCRdb keeps in-frame clones, though not all of them. Found here are around 690,000 clones, about 90% of them singletons; the top ten hold 30% to 40%. The sample taken for sequencing was memory CD8+ T cells from PBMCs. Stated subset: CD45RO+ cells pooled with CCR7-negative TemRA cells. The V call is TRBV30, the J call TRBJ2-5; TRBD1 agrees at 8 bases. The sequence was collected from a man between 18 and 35 years old in good health. Some clones in this sample may be carry-over from other donors' samples. CDR3 in amino acids: CAWSVSTSAGGKWETQYF. The CDR3, as DNA: TGTGCCTGGAGTGTATCCACTTCGGCAGGGGGCAAGTGGGAGACCCAGTACTTC.